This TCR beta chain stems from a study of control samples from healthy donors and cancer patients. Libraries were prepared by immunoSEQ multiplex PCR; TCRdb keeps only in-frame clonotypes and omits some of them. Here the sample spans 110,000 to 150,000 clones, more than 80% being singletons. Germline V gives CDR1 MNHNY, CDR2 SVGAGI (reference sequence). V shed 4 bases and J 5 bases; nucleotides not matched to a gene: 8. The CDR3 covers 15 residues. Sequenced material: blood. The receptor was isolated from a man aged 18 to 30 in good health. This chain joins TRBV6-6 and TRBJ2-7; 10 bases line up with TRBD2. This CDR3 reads CASSSPGTSDHEQYF. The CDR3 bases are TGTGCCAGCAGTTCACCCGGGACTAGCGACCACGAGCAGTACTTC.